The 10 T cell receptor beta chains in this list originate from one sample, sequenced in a study of OX40 agonist ivuxolimab in advanced cancers. Here immunoSEQ multiplex PCR was the method, and the copy in TCRdb shows in-frame clones only, minus some. Of about 89,000 clones listed, under 95% are singletons. Material: CD4+ or CD8+ T cells sorted from blood, obtained in a trial of the OX40 agonist ivuxolimab. The receptors stem from an adult with an advanced solid tumor such as melanoma, head and neck, liver or kidney cancer.

The chain has TRBV4-2 and TRBJ2-1; D call uncertain. This CDR3 has 18 amino acids. Trimming stripped 0 bases from V and 0 bases from J, with 15 bases between. The germline V gene encodes CDR1 LGHNA and CDR2 YNFKEQ. The CDR3 DNA sequence: TGTGCCAGCAGCCAAGACATTAAGTCTGGAAGCTCCTACAATGAGCAGTTCTTC. Amino acid sequence: CASSQDIKSGSSYNEQFF.

The table lists this clone with a few counts. V is TRBV19 and J is TRBJ2-5; 11 bases map to TRBD2. Germline lookup yields CDR1 LNHDA and CDR2 SQIVND (reference sequence). The CDR3 sequence is 15 residues long. Trimming took 4 bases from V and 8 from J; bases not matched to a gene: 9. CDR3 in amino acids: CASSTLIAGGTTQYF. DNA of the CDR3: TGTGCCAGTAGTACCCTCATAGCGGGAGGGACAACCCAGTACTTC.

The chain recombines TRBV29-1 with TRBJ2-7; possible D gene TRBD1, 5 bases. The CDR3 consists of 12 residues. Germline V gives CDR1 SQVTM, CDR2 ANQGSEA. The V end was cut by 4 bases, the J end by 5 bases, with 12 bases between. CDR3 amino acids: CSVVVGRNEQYF. DNA for the CDR3: TGCAGCGTTGTGGTGGGGCGTAACGAGCAGTACTTC.

This chain uses TRBV30 with TRBJ1-2; D gene uncertain. This CDR3 has 13 amino acids. The germline V gene encodes CDR1 GTSNPN and CDR2 SVGIG (reference sequence). V lost 5 bases and J 4 bases, leaving 14 bases between the germline ends. The CDR3 coding sequence is TGTGCCTGGGAGGCCCAATTTACCTATGGCTACACCTTC. This codes for CAWEAQFTYGYTF. Combining the CDR3 with reference TRBV30 and TRBJ1-2 gives the whole variable domain SQTIHQWPATLVQPVGSPLSLECTVEGTSNPNLYWYRQAAGRGLQLLFYSVGIGQISSEVPQNLSASRPQDRQFILSSKKLLLSDSGFYLCAWEAQFTYGYTFGSGTRLTVV.

Points on this clone: This sample includes further DNA sequences coding for the same CDR3. The rearrangement links TRBV6-5 to TRBJ2-1; the D is unclear. Germline CDR1 and CDR2: MNHEY and SVGAGI. The CDR3 has 14 amino acids. Trimming left V 0 bases short and J 7 bases short, with 10 bases between. The DNA of the CDR3 is TGTGCCAGCAGTTACTCGTCGTTAGGGAATGAGCAGTTCTTC. Its translation is CASSYSSLGNEQFF.

The CDR3 sequence: CASSLGPSNTEAFF. Here the CDR3 DNA reads TGTGCCAGCAGCTTGGGACCTTCGAACACTGAAGCTTTCTTT. The chain joins TRBV11-2 to TRBJ1-1, with a tentative D call TRBD1 (5 bases). CDR3 length: 14 residues. V lost 3 bases, J lost 1 base, and 9 bases lay in between. CDR1 SGHAT and CDR2 FQNNGV come from the germline V gene.

The rearrangement links TRBV27 to TRBJ1-2, with 9 bases lining up with TRBD1. The germline V gene encodes CDR1 MNHEY and CDR2 SMNVEV (reference sequence). This CDR3 contains 13 residues. Germline trimming cut 6 bases from V and 8 bases from J; bases unmatched to any gene: 7. As DNA, the CDR3 is TGTGCCAGCAGAGGGGACAGGGTGTCCGGCTACACCTTC. This codes for CASRGDRVSGYTF.

The chain combines TRBV21-1 with TRBJ2-6; the tabulated D call, TRBD1, remains unverified against the DNA. TRBV21-1 is marked as a pseudogene. This CDR3 region has 18 residues. The CDR3 loop is CASSIWTDLSSGANVLTF. The CDR3 coding sequence is TGTGCCAGCAGTATATGGACAGACTTGTCCTCTGGGGCCAACGTCCTGACTTTC.

The chain is built from TRBV7-9 and TRBJ1-2; 8 positions match TRBD1. V was pared by 8 bases and J by 4 bases, with 9 bases of the junction left unmatched. The CDR3 has 14 amino acids. Germline V gene lookup returns CDR1 SEHNR and CDR2 FQNEAQ (reference sequence). CDR3 loop: CASATGTGPYGYTF. The DNA for the CDR3 is TGTGCCAGCGCAACCGGGACAGGCCCCTATGGCTACACCTTC.

V and J are TRBV7-9 and TRBJ2-4; no definite D call. Looked up from germline, CDR1 is SEHNR and CDR2 is FQNEAQ (reference sequence). V lost 2 bases, J lost 8 bases, and 10 bases lay in between. The CDR3 is 13 residues long. This CDR3 is CASSLNGGDIQYF. CDR3 in DNA: TGTGCCAGCAGCTTAAACGGTGGTGACATTCAGTACTTC.